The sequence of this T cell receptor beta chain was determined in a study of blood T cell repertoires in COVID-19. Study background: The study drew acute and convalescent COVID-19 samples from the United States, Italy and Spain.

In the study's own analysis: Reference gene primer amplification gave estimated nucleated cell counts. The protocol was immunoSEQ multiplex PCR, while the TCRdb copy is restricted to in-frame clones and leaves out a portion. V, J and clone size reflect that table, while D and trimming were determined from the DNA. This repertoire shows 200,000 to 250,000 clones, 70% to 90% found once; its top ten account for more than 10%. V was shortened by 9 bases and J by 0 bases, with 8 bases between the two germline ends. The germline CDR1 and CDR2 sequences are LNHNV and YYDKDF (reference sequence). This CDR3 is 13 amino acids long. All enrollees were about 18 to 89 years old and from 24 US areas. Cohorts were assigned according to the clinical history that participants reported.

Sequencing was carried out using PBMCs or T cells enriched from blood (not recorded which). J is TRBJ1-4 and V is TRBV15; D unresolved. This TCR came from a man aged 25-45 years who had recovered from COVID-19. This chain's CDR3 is CATSGATNEKLFF. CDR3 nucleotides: TGTGCCACATCCGGTGCAACTAATGAAAAACTGTTTTTT.